Here is one T cell receptor beta chain with its context. Its antigen is unknown. These data are taken from a study of beta chain features in type 1 diabetes. Study context: Investigators examined roughly 99,000,000 sorted cells across all samples.

V was shortened by 4 bases and J by 4 bases, with 13 bases between the two germline ends. The CDR3 runs 14 residues. Germline loops: CDR1 LNHDA, CDR2 SQIVND (reference sequence). Study conclusions and caveats: In patients and controls equally, PCR might favor templates that are shorter. All four CD4+ subsets from Type 1 diabetes patients carried moderately but significantly shorter TCRB CDR3s.

Expressed TCRB transcripts were sequenced because the isolated RNA had all been reverse transcribed beforehand. The study sequenced naive, central memory and regulatory T cell samples to an average of about 3.6 million reads. Sequencing was performed with immunoSEQ multiplex PCR; in TCRdb, only in-frame clones are kept and a portion is missing. The table lists 140,000 to 150,000 clones, roughly 53% of them singletons. The sequence was collected from a man younger than 30 in good health. The V call is TRBV19, the J call TRBJ1-2, with TRBD1 as a possible D gene (5 bases). Specimen: Tregs from blood. CDR3 amino acids: CASSNPGLGYGYTF. The CDR3 region has the DNA TGTGCCAGTAGTAATCCAGGGTTGGGCTATGGCTACACCTTC.